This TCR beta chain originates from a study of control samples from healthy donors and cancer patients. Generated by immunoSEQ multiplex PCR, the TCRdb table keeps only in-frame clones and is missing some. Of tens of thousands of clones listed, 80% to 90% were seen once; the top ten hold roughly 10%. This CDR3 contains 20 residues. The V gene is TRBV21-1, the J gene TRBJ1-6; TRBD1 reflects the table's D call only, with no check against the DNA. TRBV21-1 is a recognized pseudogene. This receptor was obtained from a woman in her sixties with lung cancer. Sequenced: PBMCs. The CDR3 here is CASSKKTHSSLGQYNSPLHF. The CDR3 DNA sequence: TGTGCCAGCAGCAAAAAAACCCACAGCTCATTGGGACAGTATAATTCACCCCTCCACTTT.